What follows are 29 T cell receptor beta chains derived from one specimen sequenced in a study of T cell responses to AZD1222 COVID-19 vaccine. The protocol was immunoSEQ multiplex PCR, while the TCRdb copy is restricted to in-frame clones and leaves out a portion. The table includes tens of thousands of clones, about 85% detected once. This specimen consisted of peripheral blood, obtained on day 0 of AZD1222 vaccination. The source of these receptors is an adult in good health.

This clone was detected a few times. The J gene is TRBJ2-1, the V gene TRBV13; 8 bases line up with TRBD2. Germline V lookup: CDR1 PRHDT, CDR2 FYEKMQ (reference sequence). Trimming at V came to 3 bases and at J to 10 bases, leaving 8 bases not matched to a gene. The CDR3 is made up of 14 amino acids. CDR3 bases: TGTGCCAGCAGCTTGCGGGGGGCCCTTGCGGAGCAGTTCTTC. This codes for CASSLRGALAEQFF.

The genes are TRBV5-1 and TRBJ2-3; 10 bases are shared with TRBD2. In germline, CDR1 is SGHRS, CDR2 YFSETQ. J gave up 0 bases and V 2 bases, and 6 bases lay outside the gene matches. The CDR3 contains 17 residues. The CDR3 bases are TGCGCCAGCAGCTTACCTAGCGGGGGAGTTAGCACAGATACGCAGTATTTT. Its protein product is CASSLPSGGVSTDTQYF.

The chain joins TRBV6-6 to TRBJ1-5, with D perhaps TRBD1 (5 bases). There are 13 residues in the CDR3. V was trimmed by 7 bases and J by 6 bases, leaving 13 bases between them. Germline V lookup: CDR1 MNHNY, CDR2 SVGAGI (reference sequence). The CDR3 region is CASTSQGLQPQHF. For the CDR3, the DNA is TGTGCCAGCACCTCTCAGGGTCTTCAGCCCCAGCATTTT.

This clone occurred once. The chain carries TRBV28 and TRBJ2-1, with D maybe TRBD2 (7 bases). The V gene's germline CDR1 is MDHEN and CDR2 SYDVKM. The CDR3 loop spans 12 amino acids. The ends were cut back, 6 bases at V and 16 bases at J, with 19 bases in the middle. CDR3 loop: CASSSRGAPFFF. The CDR3 DNA follows: TGTGCCAGCAGCTCTCGGGGGGCCCCCTTTTTCTTC.

V is TRBV7-8 and J is TRBJ1-1; 8 nucleotides agree with TRBD1. The CDR3 loop spans 18 amino acids. Per the germline V gene, CDR1 is SGHVS and CDR2 is FQNEAQ. V dropped 6 bases and J dropped 4; count of bases not matched to a gene: 19. The CDR3 spells CASSDRRFQGARGTEAFF. CDR3 DNA: TGTGCCAGCAGTGACCGAAGGTTTCAGGGGGCGAGAGGCACTGAAGCTTTCTTT.

The chain carries TRBV4-1 and TRBJ1-1, with 7 bases aligning to TRBD1. This CDR3 contains 14 residues. Germline loops: CDR1 MGHRA, CDR2 YSYEKL. With V trimmed by 4 bases and J by 1 base, 3 bases remained unmatched. The CDR3 loop reads CASSPGQRNTEAFF. As DNA, the CDR3 is TGCGCCAGCAGCCCGGGACAGAGGAACACTGAAGCTTTCTTT.

The rearrangement uses TRBV28 and TRBJ2-1; 9 positions match TRBD1. Germline CDR1 and CDR2: MDHEN and SYDVKM. There are 15 residues in the CDR3. J lost 7 bases, V lost 5 bases, and 9 bases had no gene match. Here the CDR3 reads CASSVQGAAKNEQFF. CDR3 bases: TGTGCCAGCAGTGTACAGGGGGCCGCTAAGAATGAGCAGTTCTTC.

This clone was found once. The chain is built from TRBV7-6 and TRBJ2-5; 8 positions agree with TRBD2. The CDR3 length is 16 residues. Trimming took 5 bases from V and 1 from J; bases not matched to a gene: 9. Germline CDR1 SGHVS, CDR2 FNYEAQ. In DNA, the CDR3 is TGTGCCAGCAGCCCCAGCGGGAGCGCGCCCCAAGAGACCCAGTACTTC. This translates into CASSPSGSAPQETQYF.

The chain's CDR3 is CASSIDGTGSYEQYF. Here the CDR3 DNA reads TGTGCCAGTAGTATAGACGGGACAGGGTCCTACGAGCAGTACTTC. J is TRBJ2-7 and V is TRBV19, with 9 bases matching TRBD1. The CDR3 totals 15 residues. Trimming removed 0 bases from V and 1 base from J; junction bases left unmatched: 1. Germline-derived CDR1 and CDR2 are LNHDA and SQIVND (reference sequence). The whole variable domain, filled in from reference TRBV19 and TRBJ2-7, reads DGGITQSPKYLFRKEGQNVTLSCEQNLNHDAMYWYRQDPGQGLRLIYYSQIVNDFQKGDIAEGYSVSREKKESFPLTVTSAQKNPTAFYLCASSIDGTGSYEQYFGPGTRLTVT.

The J gene is TRBJ1-1, the V gene TRBV29-1; weak D call: TRBD1 (5 bases). The germline gives CDR1 SQVTM, CDR2 ANQGSEA. The CDR3 contains 20 residues. V gave up 7 bases and J gave up 1 base, with 34 bases separating them. The CDR3 DNA follows: TGCAGCGGAACTTGGTTTTTTTGGGGAGAGGGGATCAGTTCGAACACTGAAGCTTTCTTT. Its translation: CSGTWFFWGEGISSNTEAFF. Drawing the rest from reference TRBV29-1 and TRBJ1-1, the complete variable domain is SAVISQKPSRDICQRGTSLTIQCQVDSQVTMMFWYRQQPGQSLTLIATANQGSEATYESGFVIDKFPISRPNLTFSTLTVSNMSPEDSSIYLCSGTWFFWGEGISSNTEAFFGQGTRLTVV.

CDR3 bases: TGTGCCAGTAGTATATCCCCGACAGCGTCAAGTTCACCCCTCCACTTT. It encodes CASSISPTASSSPLHF. J is TRBJ1-6 and V is TRBV19, with D maybe TRBD1 (5 bases). Germline assignment: CDR1 LNHDA and CDR2 SQIVND (reference sequence). This CDR3 region has 16 residues. With 2 bases removed from V and 9 bases from J, the gap between germline ends came to 17 bases.

The chain recombines TRBV5-6 with TRBJ1-2; 8 bases map to TRBD1. V lost 4 bases and J lost 0; bases outside the gene matches: 5. Germline-derived CDR1 and CDR2 are SGHDT and YYEEEE. This CDR3 is built from 15 residues. CDR3 protein: CASSPGTGTNYGYTF. Here the CDR3 DNA reads TGTGCCAGCAGCCCCGGGACAGGAACTAACTATGGCTACACCTTC. The full variable domain, in which reference TRBV5-6 and TRBJ1-2 provide the parts outside the CDR3, is DAGVTQSPTHLIKTRGQQVTLRCSPKSGHDTVSWYQQALGQGPQFIFQYYEEEERQRGNFPDRFSGHQFPNYSSELNVNALLLGDSALYLCASSPGTGTNYGYTFGSGTRLTVV.

This clone has a handful of counts. The chain joins TRBV9 to TRBJ1-6; no definite D call. CDR3 length: 17 residues. CDR1 and CDR2 (germline): SGDLS, YYNGEE. V was pared by 3 bases and J by 8 bases, with 21 bases between. CDR3 nucleotide sequence: TGTGCCAGCAGCGCCGACACCACTTTCACCCCGCATTCACCCCTCCACTTT. Translated: CASSADTTFTPHSPLHF.

The chain employs TRBV6-5 and TRBJ2-7; D not resolved. V lost 2 bases and J lost 2, with 10 bases in between. Germline CDR1 is MNHEY and CDR2 is SVGAGI. The CDR3 spans 14 residues. As DNA, the CDR3 is TGTGCCAGCAGTTACAGGCACGGTACCTACGAGCAGTACTTC. Translating gives CASSYRHGTYEQYF.

The chain couples TRBV7-3 to TRBJ1-2; D gene uncertain. Trimming left V 1 base short and J 3 bases short, with 6 bases between. The CDR3 has 13 residues. Germline CDR1 reads SGHTA; CDR2 reads FQGTGA. CDR3 coding DNA: TGTGCCAGCAGCTTAAACAGCCACTATGGCTACACCTTC. As protein: CASSLNSHYGYTF.

The CDR3 loop reads CASSWTGAGTEAFF. CDR3 in DNA: TGTGCCAGCAGCTGGACAGGGGCTGGAACTGAAGCTTTCTTT. The chain links TRBV7-9 to TRBJ1-1; 9 nucleotides align to TRBD1. V shed 4 bases and J 5 bases; nucleotides not matched to a gene: 5. The germline V gene has CDR1 SEHNR and CDR2 FQNEAQ (reference sequence). CDR3 length: 14 amino acids.

J is TRBJ1-5 and V is TRBV30, with D hard to call. V gave up 0 bases and J gave up 4 bases, with 10 bases separating them. The germline CDR1 and CDR2 sequences are GTSNPN and SVGIG (reference sequence). The CDR3 totals 14 residues. The CDR3 nucleotides are TGTGCCTGGAGTGTCGGCTTAGGGAATCAGCCCCAGCATTTT. Translation: CAWSVGLGNQPQHF.

The chain carries TRBV4-2 and TRBJ1-3; no firm D call. There are 14 residues in the CDR3. The V and J ends lost 3 bases and 1 base respectively, with 7 bases between them. Germline values: CDR1 LGHNA, CDR2 YNFKEQ. CDR3 nucleotide sequence: TGTGCCAGCAGCCAGGGGAGTTCTGGAAACACCATATATTTT. Translated: CASSQGSSGNTIYF.

This sequence joins TRBV19 and TRBJ1-2, with a possible D match to TRBD1 (5 bases). V lost 3 bases and J lost 0, with 8 bases in between. The V gene's germline CDR1 is LNHDA and CDR2 SQIVND (reference sequence). There are 14 residues in the CDR3. The CDR3 sequence: CASSMSGANYGYTF. CDR3 DNA sequence: TGTGCCAGTAGTATGTCGGGGGCTAACTATGGCTACACCTTC.

The chain couples TRBV5-6 to TRBJ1-1, with TRBD1 matching 8 bases. The CDR3 sequence is 14 residues long. The germline gives CDR1 SGHDT, CDR2 YYEEEE. Unmatched junction bases numbered 5, after V lost 4 bases and J lost 3 bases. CDR3 sequence reads: CASSEDRVDTEAFF. CDR3 sequence (DNA): TGTGCCAGCAGCGAGGACAGGGTAGACACTGAAGCTTTCTTT.

The rearrangement links TRBV7-2 to TRBJ1-1; TRBD1 is a possible D gene (6 bases). The V end was cut by 1 base, the J end by 8 bases, with 11 bases between. Germline V lookup: CDR1 SGHTA, CDR2 FQGNSA. The CDR3 runs to 13 residues. CDR3 DNA sequence: TGTGCCAGCAGCTTAGTTCGACAGGTAGAAGCTTTCTTT. Translating gives CASSLVRQVEAFF.

This chain connects TRBV7-6 to TRBJ2-3, with 10 nucleotides matching TRBD1. This CDR3 comprises 13 residues. CDR1 and CDR2 from the germline V gene are SGHVS and FNYEAQ. After removal of 4 bases from V and 7 bases from J, the junction contained 2 bases not matched to a gene. In nucleotides, the CDR3 is TGTGCCAGCAGCTCCGACAGGGGGCATACGCAGTATTTT. This encodes CASSSDRGHTQYF. The entire variable domain, with the rest obtained from reference TRBV7-6 and TRBJ2-3, is as follows: GAGVSQSPRYKVTKRGQDVALRCDPISGHVSLYWYRQALGQGPEFLTYFNYEAQQDKSGLPNDRFSAERPEGSISTLTIQRTEQRDSAMYRCASSSDRGHTQYFGPGTRLTVL.

By proportion, this clone is medium-sized. This chain joins TRBV9 and TRBJ2-1; no clear D gene. Germline loops: CDR1 SGDLS, CDR2 YYNGEE. V was pared by 3 bases and J by 9 bases, with 13 bases between. The CDR3 length is 13 residues. The CDR3 nucleotides read TGTGCCAGCAGCGCCTCAATTACGGGTGAGCAGTTCTTC. It translates to CASSASITGEQFF.

V is TRBV6-4 and J is TRBJ2-7, with TRBD2 identical over 12 bases. The CDR3 covers 15 residues. Germline CDR1 and CDR2: MRHNA and SNTAGT. The J segment lost 4 bases and the V segment lost 4 bases, leaving 5 bases of the junction unmatched. The CDR3 reads CASSASSGGAYEQYF. The CDR3 DNA reads TGTGCCAGCAGTGCTTCTAGCGGGGGGGCTTACGAGCAGTACTTC.

CDR3 DNA sequence: TGTGCCAGCAGCTCTACGACAGGGAACGGGGAGACCCAGTACTTC. Amino acid sequence: CASSSTTGNGETQYF. This rearrangement joins TRBV7-2 to TRBJ2-5; 7 nucleotides align to TRBD1. Germline loops: CDR1 SGHTA, CDR2 FQGNSA. This CDR3 contains 15 residues. V was clipped by 4 bases and J by 5 bases; unmatched bases: 10.

The rearrangement joins TRBV20-1 to TRBJ1-2; no definite D call. Trimming shortened V by 3 bases and J by 5 bases, and 13 bases separated the two germline ends. Looked up from germline, CDR1 is DFQATT and CDR2 is SNEGSKA (reference sequence). This CDR3 region has 13 residues. The CDR3 sequence is CSASFRERYGYTF. The CDR3 nucleotides read TGCAGTGCTAGTTTTAGGGAGAGGTATGGCTACACCTTC.

The V and J genes are TRBV5-1 and TRBJ1-1, with D possibly TRBD1 on 6 matching bases. The ends were cut back, 3 bases at V and 7 bases at J, with 37 bases in the middle. CDR1 is SGHRS, CDR2 YFSETQ, per germline. CDR3 size: 21 residues. The CDR3 DNA reads as TGCGCCAGCAGCTGGGGACCGGCAGGGGTTAGAAGGCGCGGTGATCCAATTGAAGCTTTCTTT. This gives the protein CASSWGPAGVRRRGDPIEAFF.

V and J are TRBV5-1 and TRBJ2-1; 10 bases align to TRBD1. With 1 base clipped from V and 3 bases from J, the junction kept 4 bases outside the gene matches. Germline lookup yields CDR1 SGHRS and CDR2 YFSETQ. This CDR3 region has 16 residues. This CDR3 reads CASSLSGTGVYNEQFF. The CDR3 DNA follows: TGCGCCAGCAGCTTGTCGGGGACAGGGGTCTACAATGAGCAGTTCTTC.

This sequence joins TRBV7-8 and TRBJ1-3, with D maybe TRBD1 (5 bases). Trimming took off 4 bases at V and 7 bases at J, with 20 bases between the two ends. The length of the CDR3 is 16 residues. Per the germline V gene, CDR1 is SGHVS and CDR2 is FQNEAQ. The CDR3 region is CASSSMGGSYSNTIYF. The DNA for the CDR3 is TGTGCCAGCAGCTCCATGGGGGGATCTTATAGCAACACCATATATTTT.